Presented here are 10 T cell receptor beta chains from one specimen sequenced in a study of T cell changes during pregnancy in multiple sclerosis. Produced via immunoSEQ multiplex PCR; TCRdb's table is partial and in-frame only. The data hold 65,000 to 95,000 clones, with approximately 93% observed a single time. The sample here was peripheral blood, taken in the second trimester of pregnancy. The receptor set was obtained from a female donor in good health, enrolled as a control in a pregnancy study.

This chain joins TRBV7-2 and TRBJ1-5; D uncertain. There are 15 residues in the CDR3. Looked up from germline, CDR1 is SGHTA and CDR2 is FQGNSA. V was clipped by 0 bases and J by 4 bases, with 10 bases between them. In nucleotides, the CDR3 is TGTGCCAGCAGCTTAGCGCCTCACCGGAATCAGCCCCAGCATTTT. Translating gives CASSLAPHRNQPQHF.

The CDR3 is CASQGQANQPQHF. The CDR3 nucleotides are TGTGCCAGCCAGGGACAGGCCAATCAGCCCCAGCATTTT. The V gene is TRBV18, the J gene TRBJ1-5; TRBD1 aligns across 8 bases. Germline V gene lookup returns CDR1 KGHSH and CDR2 LQKENI. The CDR3 has 13 residues. V dropped 8 bases and J dropped 3; count of bases not matched to a gene: 3.

The chain links TRBV19 to TRBJ2-3; TRBD1 aligns across 9 bases. The CDR3 length is 15 residues. Trimming took 5 bases from V and 1 from J; bases not matched to a gene: 4. Germline V lookup: CDR1 LNHDA, CDR2 SQIVND (reference sequence). CDR3 bases: TGTGCCAGTAGTCCGGACAGGGGTGGCACAGATACGCAGTATTTT. Encoded protein: CASSPDRGGTDTQYF.

The rearrangement joins TRBV28 to TRBJ1-2, with D possibly matching TRBD1 (5 bases). The CDR3 sequence is 15 residues long. Looked up from germline, CDR1 is MDHEN and CDR2 is SYDVKM. V lost 2 bases to trimming and J lost 5 bases, with 15 bases between them. CDR3: CASSLLWGPGYGYTF. The CDR3 DNA follows: TGTGCCAGCAGTTTACTTTGGGGCCCCGGGTATGGCTACACCTTC.

This chain connects TRBV5-1 to TRBJ2-2, with D unresolved. V was shortened by 4 bases and J by 5 bases, with 15 bases between the two germline ends. This CDR3 region has 15 residues. CDR1 SGHRS and CDR2 YFSETQ come from the germline V gene. The CDR3, as DNA: TGCGCCAGCAGCCCCGATGCAGGCGAGACCGGGGAGCTGTTTTTT. Translated: CASSPDAGETGELFF.

The chain links TRBV27 to TRBJ2-7; 11 bases match TRBD1. The CDR3 runs 14 residues. Germline values: CDR1 MNHEY, CDR2 SMNVEV (reference sequence). J gave up 3 bases and V 6 bases, and 4 bases lay outside the gene matches. The CDR3 nucleotides read TGTGCCAGCAGGACCGGGACAGGGGGCTACGAGCAGTACTTC. Translated, it gives CASRTGTGGYEQYF.

The V gene is TRBV18, the J gene TRBJ2-1; tentative D call: TRBD1 (5 bases). The germline gives CDR1 KGHSH, CDR2 LQKENI. V was pared by 3 bases and J by 11 bases, with 11 bases between. This CDR3 is 12 amino acids long. The CDR3 DNA reads as TGTGCCAGCTCACCGGACATGTCGAAGCAGTTCTTC. Translated, it gives CASSPDMSKQFF.

J is TRBJ2-3 and V is TRBV29-1, with TRBD2 identical over 11 bases. This CDR3 is built from 19 residues. CDR1 and CDR2 (germline): SQVTM, ANQGSEA. The junction had 11 bases not matched to a gene; V was cut back by 0 bases and J by 0 bases. Written as DNA, the CDR3 is TGCAGCGTTGAAGATCAGGAGGGACTAGCGGACCCTAGCACAGATACGCAGTATTTT. This encodes CSVEDQEGLADPSTDTQYF.

This chain joins TRBV7-8 and TRBJ2-1; 12 positions match TRBD2. The germline V gene encodes CDR1 SGHVS and CDR2 FQNEAQ. V shed 4 bases and J 5 bases; nucleotides not matched to a gene: 6. This CDR3 region has 16 residues. Here the CDR3 reads CASSSQRLAGDNEQFF. The CDR3, as DNA: TGTGCCAGCAGCTCCCAGAGACTAGCGGGAGACAATGAGCAGTTCTTC.

J is TRBJ2-1 and V is TRBV6-6; 10 bases match TRBD2. CDR1 is MNHNY and CDR2 is SVGAGI in the germline V gene (reference sequence). The CDR3 has 11 amino acids. CDR3 protein: CGSSGSNEQFF. CDR3 bases: TGTGGATCTAGCGGGAGCAATGAGCAGTTCTTC.